This record covers a single TCR beta chain. The sample comes from a study of blood T cells in healthy people across ages. The use of a sample-barcoded 5' primer and a J-beta primer mix characterized a second PCR of about 7 to 12 cycles. Every cDNA molecule carried a tag from a template-switch adaptor bearing 12 random nucleotides. TCRdb re-called the 5' RACE reads through MiXCR, storing one row per CDR3 protein. This table holds 1.5 million to 2 million distinct CDR3 sequences, about 49% found once. The CDR3 spans 16 residues. V lost 9 bases and J lost 0, with 15 bases in between. CDR1 is MNHNS, CDR2 SASEGT, per germline. The donors, healthy Caucasians from Russia, were aged about 6 to 100. Ten milliliters of peripheral blood were drawn from each donor. Researchers isolated at least 7 million PBMCs per sample.

The clonotype comes from a woman aged 40-49 years in good health. The rearrangement uses TRBV6-1 and TRBJ2-6; weak D call: TRBD1 (6 bases). The sample taken for sequencing was blood. The CDR3 nucleotides are TGTGCCAGTGAGAACGACAGGAGCTCTGGGGCCAACGTCCTGACTTTC. It translates to CASENDRSSGANVLTF.